Shown below are 29 T cell receptor beta chains from a single sample sequenced in a study of cytomegalovirus exposure and HLA in healthy donors. Vbeta (60) and Jbeta (13) primers were used in the PCR. TCRdb's copy holds only in-frame clones and misses some; the assay was immunoSEQ multiplex PCR. The sample carries about 140,000 clones, 70% to 85% recorded once. The sequencing input was PBMCs. These TCRs come from a woman aged 45-65 years in good health and CMV-seropositive.

The V gene is TRBV19, the J gene TRBJ2-3; 9 nucleotides align to TRBD1. The CDR3 consists of 16 residues. CDR1 and CDR2 (germline): LNHDA, SQIVND (reference sequence). V dropped 0 bases and J dropped 5; count of bases not matched to a gene: 6. CDR3: CASSIDGTGGQDTQYF. The CDR3 nucleotides are TGTGCCAGTAGTATAGATGGTACAGGGGGCCAAGATACGCAGTATTTT.

CDR3 sequence (DNA): TGTGCCAGCGCGGCGGAGGGCTTCTCTGGAAACACCATATATTTT. This sequence encodes CASAAEGFSGNTIYF. The rearrangement uses TRBV7-2 and TRBJ1-3; no reliable D call. CDR3 length equals 15 residues. Looked up from germline, CDR1 is SGHTA and CDR2 is FQGNSA. V was trimmed by 8 bases and J by 0 bases, leaving 14 bases between them.

V is TRBV5-6 and J is TRBJ1-2, with a weak D call TRBD1 (5 bases). CDR3 length: 13 residues. Per the germline V gene, CDR1 is SGHDT and CDR2 is YYEEEE. Trimming removed 4 bases from V and 2 bases from J, with 9 bases in between. DNA for the CDR3: TGTGCCAGCAGCGCGGGACTGAACTATGGCTACACCTTC. The encoded protein is CASSAGLNYGYTF.

The rearrangement joins TRBV12-5 to TRBJ1-2, with 8 bases aligning to TRBD1. The length of the CDR3 is 13 residues. The germline CDR1 and CDR2 sequences are LGHNT and FRNRAP. After removal of 4 bases from V and 4 bases from J, the junction contained 2 bases not matched to a gene. The CDR3 loop reads CASGSGQVYGYTF. The CDR3 coding sequence is TGTGCTAGTGGTTCGGGACAGGTCTATGGCTACACCTTC. Together with reference TRBV12-5 and TRBJ1-2, the CDR3 gives the full variable domain: DARVTQTPRHKVTEMGQEVTMRCQPILGHNTVFWYRQTMMQGLELLAYFRNRAPLDDSGMPKDRFSAEMPDATLATLKIQPSEPRDSAVYFCASGSGQVYGYTFGSGTRLTVV.

CDR3 amino acids: CASPYRRGEWEQYF. CDR3 bases: TGTGCCAGCCCCTATCGTCGGGGGGAGTGGGAGCAGTACTTC. The chain combines TRBV6-4 with TRBJ2-5, with 7 bases lining up with TRBD2. The CDR3 is 14 residues long. V dropped 8 bases and J dropped 11; count of bases not matched to a gene: 17. From germline, CDR1 is MRHNA and CDR2 SNTAGT.

This sequence joins TRBV5-1 and TRBJ1-1, with D tentatively TRBD1 (6 bases). From germline, CDR1 is SGHRS and CDR2 YFSETQ. The CDR3 runs to 13 residues. Trimming pared 2 bases from V and 4 bases from J, leaving 9 bases between. The CDR3: CASSFSGATEAFF. The CDR3 DNA reads as TGCGCCAGCAGCTTCTCAGGGGCCACTGAAGCTTTCTTT.

The CDR3 DNA reads as TGTGCCAGCATGACAAGCACAGATACGCAGTATTTT. Translation: CASMTSTDTQYF. The rearrangement links TRBV28 to TRBJ2-3; D remains unclear. V was clipped by 7 bases and J by 0 bases, with 5 bases between them. This CDR3 is 12 amino acids long. Germline-derived CDR1 and CDR2 are MDHEN and SYDVKM.

The chain employs TRBV18 and TRBJ2-1, with TRBD1 identical over 12 bases. V was pared by 4 bases and J by 7 bases, with 2 bases of the junction left unmatched. The CDR3 is 14 residues long. Germline V lookup: CDR1 KGHSH, CDR2 LQKENI. CDR3 nucleotide sequence: TGTGCCAGCTCACGGGACAGGGGGCAGAATGAGCAGTTCTTC. Translation: CASSRDRGQNEQFF.

The chain couples TRBV28 to TRBJ1-1, with a tentative D call TRBD1 (5 bases). V lost 6 bases to trimming and J lost 2 bases, with 19 bases between them. Germline values: CDR1 MDHEN, CDR2 SYDVKM. This CDR3 is 16 amino acids long. The CDR3 sequence is CASSRMGFGQNTEAFF. CDR3 coding DNA: TGTGCCAGCAGCCGTATGGGGTTCGGACAAAACACTGAAGCTTTCTTT. Complete variable domain (other parts from reference TRBV28 and TRBJ1-1): DVKVTQSSRYLVKRTGEKVFLECVQDMDHENMFWYRQDPGLGLRLIYFSYDVKMKEKGDIPEGYSVSREKKERFSLILESASTNQTSMYLCASSRMGFGQNTEAFFGQGTRLTVV.

The chain has TRBV7-8 and TRBJ2-5; unclear D gene. The CDR3 is 11 residues long. Germline loops: CDR1 SGHVS, CDR2 FQNEAQ. Deletions cut 3 bases from V and 5 bases from J, with 4 bases between. The CDR3 coding sequence is TGTGCCAGCAGCTTCCAGGAGACCCAGTACTTC. Translation: CASSFQETQYF. Supplemented by reference TRBV7-8 and TRBJ2-5, the full variable domain reads GAGVSQSPRYKVAKRGQDVALRCDPISGHVSLFWYQQALGQGPEFLTYFQNEAQLDKSGLPSDRFFAERPEGSVSTLKIQRTQQEDSAVYLCASSFQETQYFGPGTRLLVL.

The chain uses TRBV19 and TRBJ1-2; tentative D call: TRBD1 (6 bases). The germline V and J ends were trimmed by 10 bases and 8 bases, with 23 bases remaining between them. The CDR3 is 14 residues long. The germline V gene encodes CDR1 LNHDA and CDR2 SQIVND (reference sequence). The CDR3 is CATTYRVGTEGYTF. The DNA of the CDR3 is TGTGCCACTACCTACAGGGTGGGAACGGAAGGCTACACCTTC.

The chain couples TRBV29-1 to TRBJ2-1; D gene unclear. Germline V gene data show CDR1 as SQVTM and CDR2 as ANQGSEA. The V end was cut by 4 bases, the J end by 5 bases, with 12 bases between. CDR3 size: 13 residues. CDR3 DNA: TGCAGCGTTGGAGGAGCCCTTAACAATGAGCAGTTCTTC. Translated: CSVGGALNNEQFF.

The chain recombines TRBV11-2 with TRBJ2-2; TRBD1 is a possible D gene (6 bases). This CDR3 spans 14 amino acids. V lost 3 bases, J lost 4 bases, and 9 bases lay in between. Germline loops: CDR1 SGHAT, CDR2 FQNNGV. The CDR3 protein is CASSFKGVTGELFF. DNA for the CDR3: TGTGCCAGCAGCTTCAAGGGGGTCACCGGGGAGCTGTTTTTT. The whole variable domain, filled in from reference TRBV11-2 and TRBJ2-2, reads EAGVAQSPRYKIIEKRQSVAFWCNPISGHATLYWYQQILGQGPKLLIQFQNNGVVDDSQLPKDRFSAERLKGVDSTLKIQPAKLEDSAVYLCASSFKGVTGELFFGEGSRLTVL.

This clone has a single count. V usage is TRBV6-1 and J usage is TRBJ2-7, with a weak D call TRBD2 (5 bases). The V gene's germline CDR1 is MNHNS and CDR2 SASEGT. The CDR3 consists of 14 residues. Trimming stripped 7 bases from V and 0 bases from J, with 13 bases between. For the CDR3, the DNA is TGTGCCAGCACTAGCCAGTTGAGCTCCTACGAGCAGTACTTC. This codes for CASTSQLSSYEQYF.

V and J are TRBV4-2 and TRBJ2-5, with D hard to call. V shed 3 bases and J shed 1 base, with 6 bases lying between them. Germline V CDR1 and CDR2: LGHNA, YNFKEQ. The CDR3 consists of 13 residues. The DNA for the CDR3 is TGTGCCAGCAGCCAGTCCCGCCAAGAGACCCAGTACTTC. Translating it yields CASSQSRQETQYF.

This clone was seen a single time. This sequence joins TRBV2 and TRBJ2-1; 10 nucleotides line up with TRBD1. V dropped 6 bases and J dropped 8; count of bases not matched to a gene: 10. The germline V gene has CDR1 SNHLY and CDR2 FYNNEI. There are 15 residues in the CDR3. DNA of the CDR3: TGTGCCAGCAGGGGGCAGGGACAGGGGTTCTATGAGCAGTTCTTC. The encoded protein is CASRGQGQGFYEQFF.

J is TRBJ1-5 and V is TRBV6-5; 10 bases agree with TRBD1. The germline V gene has CDR1 MNHEY and CDR2 SVGAGI. This CDR3 comprises 12 residues. V was pared by 10 bases and J by 7 bases, with 4 bases of the junction left unmatched. The DNA of the CDR3 is TGTGCCACAGGGACAGGGGACCAGCCCCAGCATTTT. This gives the protein CATGTGDQPQHF.

This clone occurred once. V is TRBV7-3 and J is TRBJ2-7, with TRBD1 identical over 11 bases. This CDR3 contains 15 residues. From germline, CDR1 is SGHTA and CDR2 FQGTGA. J gave up 2 bases and V 5 bases, and 5 bases lay outside the gene matches. The CDR3 protein is CASSIGTGGPYEQYF. CDR3 coding DNA: TGTGCCAGCAGCATCGGGACAGGGGGACCCTACGAGCAGTACTTC.

This clone was recorded only once. The V gene is TRBV11-2, the J gene TRBJ2-7; weak D call: TRBD1 (5 bases). The CDR3 extends over 15 amino acids. From germline, CDR1 is SGHAT and CDR2 FQNNGV. Trimming left V 5 bases short and J 0 bases short, with 14 bases between. CDR3 in DNA: TGTGCCAGCAGCCCCCAGGTAGGGGCCTCCTACGAGCAGTACTTC. As protein: CASSPQVGASYEQYF.

V usage is TRBV10-3 and J usage is TRBJ2-1, with a possible D match to TRBD1 (6 bases). The V gene's germline CDR1 is ENHRY and CDR2 SYGVKD. The CDR3 totals 15 residues. The ends were cut back, 6 bases at V and 0 bases at J, with 12 bases in the middle. The CDR3 reads CAIRTGQISYNEQFF. The CDR3 nucleotides read TGTGCCATCAGGACGGGACAAATCTCCTACAATGAGCAGTTCTTC.

The chain links TRBV21-1 to TRBJ2-7; TRBD2, the D gene given by the table, was not confirmed from the DNA. TRBV21-1 constitutes a pseudogene. The CDR3 runs to 14 residues. The CDR3 region is CASSKRVWTGEQYF. The CDR3 nucleotides are TGTGCCAGCAGCAAAAGGGTCTGGACGGGAGAGCAGTACTTC.

The chain employs TRBV6-6 and TRBJ1-3; D may be TRBD1 (6 bases). This CDR3 contains 14 residues. Trimming pared 6 bases from V and 4 bases from J, leaving 13 bases between. The germline gives CDR1 MNHNY, CDR2 SVGAGI (reference sequence). CDR3 loop: CASRASGQGNTIYF. The CDR3 nucleotides read TGTGCCAGCAGGGCCTCAGGACAGGGAAACACCATATATTTT.

V is TRBV2 and J is TRBJ2-1; 12 bases agree with TRBD1. Germline CDR1 SNHLY, CDR2 FYNNEI. V was pared by 7 bases and J by 7 bases, with 8 bases of the junction left unmatched. The CDR3 consists of 15 residues. CDR3 sequence reads: CASNTRDRGRNEQFF. CDR3 nucleotide sequence: TGTGCCAGCAATACCCGGGACAGGGGGCGGAATGAGCAGTTCTTC. Complete variable domain (other parts from reference TRBV2 and TRBJ2-1): EPEVTQTPSHQVTQMGQEVILRCVPISNHLYFYWYRQILGQKVEFLVSFYNNEISEKSEIFDDQFSVERPDGSNFTLKIRSTKLEDSAMYFCASNTRDRGRNEQFFGPGTRLTVL.

This chain uses TRBV4-3 with TRBJ1-4; perhaps TRBD1 as D (6 bases). The germline CDR1 and CDR2 sequences are LGHNA and YSLEER. V was trimmed by 6 bases and J by 4 bases, leaving 18 bases between them. The CDR3 runs to 16 residues. The CDR3 coding sequence is TGCGCCAGCAGTCCTGAAGGGGAGGGGGTTAATGAAAAACTGTTTTTT. Its translation: CASSPEGEGVNEKLFF.

This clone was detected a few times. V and J are TRBV19 and TRBJ2-7; 8 nucleotides line up with TRBD2. This CDR3 region has 14 residues. Germline V gene lookup returns CDR1 LNHDA and CDR2 SQIVND (reference sequence). V was pared by 5 bases and J by 2 bases, with 5 bases of the junction left unmatched. The CDR3 is CASSDIAGPYEQYF. The CDR3 DNA follows: TGTGCCAGTAGTGATATAGCGGGGCCCTACGAGCAGTACTTC.

The rearrangement links TRBV6-1 to TRBJ2-6; 8 nucleotides match TRBD1. The CDR3 is 17 amino acids. In germline, CDR1 is MNHNS, CDR2 SASEGT. V was clipped by 3 bases and J by 4 bases; unmatched bases: 8. CDR3 nucleotide sequence: TGTGCCAGCAGTGAGCGAGGACAGGGTCCCGGGGCCAACGTCCTGACTTTC. It codes for CASSERGQGPGANVLTF.

V and J are TRBV6-1 and TRBJ1-4; D perhaps matches TRBD1 (5 bases). From germline, CDR1 is MNHNS and CDR2 SASEGT. Trimming stripped 4 bases from V and 0 bases from J, with 12 bases between. The CDR3 spans 16 residues. The CDR3, as DNA: TGTGCCAGCAGTGCTACGAGACAGACAACTAATGAAAAACTGTTTTTT. This translates into CASSATRQTTNEKLFF.

The chain has TRBV10-3 and TRBJ1-2; D is possibly TRBD1 (5 bases). Germline CDR1 is ENHRY and CDR2 is SYGVKD. The CDR3 extends over 15 amino acids. Trimming took off 3 bases at V and 4 bases at J, with 15 bases between the two ends. The CDR3 DNA reads TGTGCCATCAGTGACGCATCAGACAGTCCCTATGGCTACACCTTC. It yields the protein CAISDASDSPYGYTF.

V gene TRBV11-1 combines with J gene TRBJ2-2; 9 nucleotides match TRBD1. This CDR3 has 16 residues. V shed 5 bases and J 0 bases; nucleotides not matched to a gene: 4. Germline CDR1 reads SGHAT; CDR2 reads FQDESV (reference sequence). The DNA for the CDR3 is TGTGCCAGCAGCACCAGACAGGGGGCGAACACCGGGGAGCTGTTTTTT. This encodes CASSTRQGANTGELFF.